Reported below is one T cell receptor (beta chain). Its specificity is unknown. This sample stems from a study of T-cell reconstitution after alpha-beta-depleted transplantation in children. Construction of the TCRbeta library involved unique molecular identifiers. TCRdb analysed the PCR reads with MiXCR anew, one entry per CDR3 protein. The profile shows about 900,000 distinct CDR3 sequences, roughly 29% of them singletons. General study findings and limits: The origin of high day-60 TCRbeta diversity in some patients lay in surviving recipient T cells and thymic progenitors. Reportedly, alpha-beta T cells present about two months post-transplant originated from several hundred expanded clones of graft origin.

CDR1 LGHNA and CDR2 YSLEER come from the germline V gene. The CDR3 is 16 residues long. V lost 0 bases and J lost 5; bases outside the gene matches: 8. Sequencing was performed on PBMCs, mostly from graft donor cells, taken 360 days after TCRalphabeta/CD19-depleted stem cell transplant. The J gene is TRBJ2-5, the V gene TRBV4-3; 8 positions match TRBD2. The sequence came from a boy under two years old who had a stem cell transplant for SCID, so the T cells may come from the graft donor. CDR3 sequence: CASSQDRASGSETQYF. The CDR3 bases are TGCGCCAGCAGCCAAGATCGGGCTAGCGGGTCGGAGACCCAGTACTTC.